These T cell receptor beta chains were read from a single sample in a study of shared clonotypes between healthy human individuals. Clones were sequenced by immunoSEQ multiplex PCR, and TCRdb holds only the in-frame ones, with some missing. Of 2 million to 2.5 million clones listed, just over 90% are singletons. Source material: naive CD4+ T cells from PBMCs. Receptor source: a man younger than 35 in good health. Some clones in this sample may be carry-over from other donors' samples. CDR3s include the opening cysteine and the closing phenylalanine or tryptophan. The D gene is left open where the match is weak. Where a row states a size, it is once, few, many or the class of an expanded clone; other rows omit it.

CDR3 DNA | CDR3 protein | J gene | V gene | clone size | D gene
TGCAGCGCCTCTACTAGGGCGAACACCGGGGAGCTGTTTTTT | CSASTRANTGELFF | TRBJ2-2 | TRBV29-1 | once | .
TGTGCCACCGCCTTGTTTGGGACCGGGGAGCTGTTTTTT | CATALFGTGELFF | TRBJ2-2 | TRBV2 | . | .
TGTGCCAGCGCTCGCGGGACTAGCGTCACAGATACGCAGTATTTT | CASARGTSVTDTQYF | TRBJ2-3 | TRBV6-5 | . | TRBD2
TGTGCCAGCTCACCGCTCTCACAGAACACTGAAGCTTTCTTT | CASSPLSQNTEAFF | TRBJ1-1 | TRBV18 | . | .
TGTGCCAGCCCACCCGGGACAACCTACAATGAGCAGTTCTTC | CASPPGTTYNEQFF | TRBJ2-1 | TRBV21-1 | . | .
TGTGCCAGCAGTCGTAGGGCGGGGGATGAAAAACTGTTTTTT | CASSRRAGDEKLFF | TRBJ1-4 | TRBV2 | . | .
TGTGCCAGCAGTGAAGTAGCGCCCGAATACAATGAGCAGTTCTTC | CASSEVAPEYNEQFF | TRBJ2-1 | TRBV2 | . | .
TGTGCCAGCAGCGTACGGGGTGAGGGGCGAGAGACCCAGTACTTC | CASSVRGEGRETQYF | TRBJ2-5 | TRBV9 | . | .
TGTGCCAGCAGTCTCCCGGGCGGGAGTGAGACTGAAGCTTTCTTT | CASSLPGGSETEAFF | TRBJ1-1 | TRBV28 | once | .
TGTGCCAGCAGCTCCCCGAACCGACAGGGAGGCTACGAGCAGTACTTC | CASSSPNRQGGYEQYF | TRBJ2-7 | TRBV5-4 | . | .
TGTGCCAGCAGCCAAGATCAGGCTAGCGGGATGATTGGCACCGGGGAGCTGTTTTTT | CASSQDQASGMIGTGELFF | TRBJ2-2 | TRBV4-2 | . | TRBD2
TGTGCCAGCAGCCAAGAGCGAGGGGCTTACGAGCAGTACTTC | CASSQERGAYEQYF | TRBJ2-7 | TRBV6-1 | once | .
TGTGCCAGCCAAACGGGAGGGGGCCGCGAGCAGTACTTC | CASQTGGGREQYF | TRBJ2-7 | TRBV6-6 | . | .
TGTGCCAGCGCCGTGGGGCGGGAGGTTAGGTTCTTC | CASAVGREVRFF | TRBJ2-1 | TRBV2 | . | TRBD2
TGTGCCAGCAGCTTGGGGCATACCAATGAGCAGTTCTTC | CASSLGHTNEQFF | TRBJ2-1 | TRBV11-2 | . | .
TGTGCCAGCAGCTTAGATCGACTAGCCGGGGGCACAGATACGCAGTATTTT | CASSLDRLAGGTDTQYF | TRBJ2-3 | TRBV11-2 | . | TRBD2
TGCGCCAGCAATAGGGGGACAGGGGACCGCTACGAGCAGTACTTC | CASNRGTGDRYEQYF | TRBJ2-7 | TRBV5-1 | . | TRBD1
TGTGCCAGCAGCCCCTTTTTGGGAGCGGGGGAGACCCAGTACTTC | CASSPFLGAGETQYF | TRBJ2-5 | TRBV14 | . | TRBD2
TGTGCCAGCAGCCAAGAATGGACTAGCGGCCACTACGAGCAGTACTTC | CASSQEWTSGHYEQYF | TRBJ2-7 | TRBV4-2 | . | TRBD2
TGCGCCAGCAGCCCCTCCATCGGGGGGGCGCGTACTGAAGCTTTCTTT | CASSPSIGGARTEAFF | TRBJ1-1 | TRBV5-1 | . | .
TGTGCCTGGAATGGGAGGCGCCTACGGACCTACAACACTGAAGCTTTCTTT | CAWNGRRLRTYNTEAFF | TRBJ1-1 | TRBV30 | . | .
TGTGCCAGCAGCCTGGAATGGGAGCGGACCTACAATGAGCAGTTCTTC | CASSLEWERTYNEQFF | TRBJ2-1 | TRBV27 | . | .
TGTGCCATCAGACCCGAGGGAGGTGGTACCGGGGAGCTGTTTTTT | CAIRPEGGGTGELFF | TRBJ2-2 | TRBV10-3 | . | .
TGTGCCAGCAGCCCTGGACGGGGGAGGACGTACTATGGCTACACCTTC | CASSPGRGRTYYGYTF | TRBJ1-2 | TRBV7-2 | . | .
TGTGCCAGCAGTTTCGCAGGCAGCCGGAACACTGAAGCTTTCTTT | CASSFAGSRNTEAFF | TRBJ1-1 | TRBV28 | once | .
TGTGCCAGCAGCTTAACTTCATTGGCAGAAGCTTTCTTT | CASSLTSLAEAFF | TRBJ1-1 | TRBV7-9 | . | .
TGTGCCAGCTGTCCCGGGGGGGGCACAGATACGCAGTATTTT | CASCPGGGTDTQYF | TRBJ2-3 | TRBV6-5 | . | TRBD2
TGCGCCAGCAGTGACTCCAGGGGGCTCGGGGCCAACGTCCTGACTTTC | CASSDSRGLGANVLTF | TRBJ2-6 | TRBV10-2 | . | TRBD1
TGTGCCAGCAGCCTGTCTAGCGGGGGTGTCAATGAGCAGTTCTTC | CASSLSSGGVNEQFF | TRBJ2-1 | TRBV7-9 | . | TRBD2
TGTGCCAGCAGTTACGTGGGGAACTCTGGAAACACCATATATTTT | CASSYVGNSGNTIYF | TRBJ1-3 | TRBV6-6 | . | .
TGTGCCAGTAGGATGACAGGGGCCCACACCGGGGAGCTGTTTTTT | CASRMTGAHTGELFF | TRBJ2-2 | TRBV19 | . | TRBD1
TGTGCCAGCTCACCACTCAGGAACACTGAAGCTTTCTTT | CASSPLRNTEAFF | TRBJ1-1 | TRBV18 | few | .
TGTGCCAGCAGCTTGCAGATACACAGGGGGGAGACCCAGTACTTC | CASSLQIHRGETQYF | TRBJ2-5 | TRBV5-6 | once | TRBD1
TGTGCCAGCACCCTGGGGGGCGGGAGGGCCCTAGCCAAAAACATTCAGTACTTC | CASTLGGGRALAKNIQYF | TRBJ2-4 | TRBV28 | once | TRBD2
TGTGCCAGCAGCCAAGCACCAGGGTCCAATGAGCAGTTCTTC | CASSQAPGSNEQFF | TRBJ2-1 | TRBV4-2 | . | .
TGTGCCAGCAGCCCCGACAGGGCCTCCTACAATGAGCAGTTCTTC | CASSPDRASYNEQFF | TRBJ2-1 | TRBV7-7 | few | TRBD1
TGTGCCCGCAGTGAAAAGGCCAGAAACTATGGCTACACCTTC | CARSEKARNYGYTF | TRBJ1-2 | TRBV2 | once | .
TGTGCCAGCAGTCCGTACAGGGGCCCCTCCAAAAACATTCAGTACTTC | CASSPYRGPSKNIQYF | TRBJ2-4 | TRBV27 | . | TRBD1
TGTGCCAGCAGTGAAGCGCGATATCGGGACCTAGGGCAGTACTTC | CASSEARYRDLGQYF | TRBJ2-7 | TRBV6-1 | once | .
TGTGCCATCAGTGGGATTTCTAGCGGGCAACTGCGGGAGCAGTACTTC | CAISGISSGQLREQYF | TRBJ2-7 | TRBV10-3 | . | TRBD2
TGTGCCAGCAGCCCCACGAGACAGGGACCGATGAGCCTCTACGAGCAGTACTTC | CASSPTRQGPMSLYEQYF | TRBJ2-7 | TRBV7-2 | . | TRBD1
TGTGCCAGCAGTTATTCAGGGACAGGGACCTACGAGCAGTACTTC | CASSYSGTGTYEQYF | TRBJ2-7 | TRBV6-5 | . | TRBD1
TGCGCCAGCAGCGACGGCGACGGCTATGGCTACACCTTC | CASSDGDGYGYTF | TRBJ1-2 | TRBV5-1 | . | .
TGTGCCAGCAGTTTGGGGGGACGGGGCGCGGATACGCAGTATTTT | CASSLGGRGADTQYF | TRBJ2-3 | TRBV28 | . | .
TGTGCCAGCGGCCCGGGCGGCTTCATGAACACTGAAGCTTTCTTT | CASGPGGFMNTEAFF | TRBJ1-1 | TRBV25-1 | . | .
TGTGCCAGCTCACCAGGGTGGGGGTCCTTTAACACTGAAGCTTTCTTT | CASSPGWGSFNTEAFF | TRBJ1-1 | TRBV18 | . | .